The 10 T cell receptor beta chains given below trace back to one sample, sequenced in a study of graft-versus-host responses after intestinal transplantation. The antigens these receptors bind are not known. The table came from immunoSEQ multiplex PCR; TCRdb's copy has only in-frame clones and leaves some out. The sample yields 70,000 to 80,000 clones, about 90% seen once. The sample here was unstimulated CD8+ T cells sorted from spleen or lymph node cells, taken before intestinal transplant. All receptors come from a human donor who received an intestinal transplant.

CDR3 in amino acids: CASSLRGWTEAFF. CDR3 DNA sequence: TGTGCCAGTAGTCTCAGGGGTTGGACTGAAGCTTTCTTT. The chain employs TRBV19 and TRBJ1-1; D may be TRBD1 (6 bases). Trimming shortened V by 5 bases and J by 5 bases, and 12 bases separated the two germline ends. Germline V lookup: CDR1 LNHDA, CDR2 SQIVND (reference sequence). The CDR3 totals 13 residues. Based on the CDR3 plus reference TRBV19 and TRBJ1-1, the full variable domain is DGGITQSPKYLFRKEGQNVTLSCEQNLNHDAMYWYRQDPGQGLRLIYYSQIVNDFQKGDIAEGYSVSREKKESFPLTVTSAQKNPTAFYLCASSLRGWTEAFFGQGTRLTVV.

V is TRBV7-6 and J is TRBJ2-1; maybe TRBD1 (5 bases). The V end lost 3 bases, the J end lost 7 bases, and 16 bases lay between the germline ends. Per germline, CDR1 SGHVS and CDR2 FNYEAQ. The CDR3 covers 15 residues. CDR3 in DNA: TGTGCCAGCAGCTTGGTAGGGGCCGAGGAAAATGAGCAGTTCTTC. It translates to CASSLVGAEENEQFF.

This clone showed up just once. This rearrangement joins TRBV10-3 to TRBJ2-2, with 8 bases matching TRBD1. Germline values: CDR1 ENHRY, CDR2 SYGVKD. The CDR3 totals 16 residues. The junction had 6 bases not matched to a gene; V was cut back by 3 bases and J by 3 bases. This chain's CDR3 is CAISDTRDRYTGELFF. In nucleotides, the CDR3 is TGTGCCATCAGTGACACCCGGGACAGGTACACCGGGGAGCTGTTTTTT.

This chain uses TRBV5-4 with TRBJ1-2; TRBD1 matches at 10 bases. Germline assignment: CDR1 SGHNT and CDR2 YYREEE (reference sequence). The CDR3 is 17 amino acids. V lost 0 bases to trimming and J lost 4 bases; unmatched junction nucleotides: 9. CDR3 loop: CASSLALGTGDPYGYTF. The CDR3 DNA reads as TGTGCCAGCAGCTTGGCTTTGGGGACAGGGGACCCCTATGGCTACACCTTC.

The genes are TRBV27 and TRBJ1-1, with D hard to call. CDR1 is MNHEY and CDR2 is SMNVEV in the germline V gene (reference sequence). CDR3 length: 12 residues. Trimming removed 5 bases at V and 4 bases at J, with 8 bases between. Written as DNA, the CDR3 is TGTGCCAGCAGTCTTACTGGCACTGAAGCTTTCTTT. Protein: CASSLTGTEAFF.

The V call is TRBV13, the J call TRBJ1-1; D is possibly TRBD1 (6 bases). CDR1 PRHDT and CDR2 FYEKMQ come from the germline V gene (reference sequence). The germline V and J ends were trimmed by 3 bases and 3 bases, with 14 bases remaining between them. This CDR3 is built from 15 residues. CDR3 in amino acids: CASSFGVGGDTEAFF. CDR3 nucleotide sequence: TGTGCCAGCAGCTTCGGAGTAGGGGGGGACACTGAAGCTTTCTTT.

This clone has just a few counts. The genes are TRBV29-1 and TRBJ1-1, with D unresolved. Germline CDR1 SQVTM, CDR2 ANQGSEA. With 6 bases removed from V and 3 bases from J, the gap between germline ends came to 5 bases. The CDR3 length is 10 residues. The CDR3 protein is CSVGDTEAFF. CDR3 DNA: TGCAGCGTCGGTGACACTGAAGCTTTCTTT.

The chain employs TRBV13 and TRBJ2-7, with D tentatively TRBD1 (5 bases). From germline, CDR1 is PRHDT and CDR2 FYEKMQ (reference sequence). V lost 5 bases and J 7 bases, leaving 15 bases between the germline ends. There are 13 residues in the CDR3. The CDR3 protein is CASSPSPAGEQYF. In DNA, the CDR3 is TGTGCCAGCAGCCCCAGTCCGGCAGGGGAGCAGTACTTC.

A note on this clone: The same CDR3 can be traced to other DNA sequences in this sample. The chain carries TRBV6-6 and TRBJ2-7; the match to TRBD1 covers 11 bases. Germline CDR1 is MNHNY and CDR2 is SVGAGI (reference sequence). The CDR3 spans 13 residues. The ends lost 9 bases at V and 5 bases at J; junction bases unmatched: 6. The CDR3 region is CASTGTGGNEQYF. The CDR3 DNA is TGTGCCAGTACCGGGACAGGGGGTAACGAGCAGTACTTC.

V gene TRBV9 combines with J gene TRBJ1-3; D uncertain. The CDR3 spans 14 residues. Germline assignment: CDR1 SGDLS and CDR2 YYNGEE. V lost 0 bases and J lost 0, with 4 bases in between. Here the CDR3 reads CASSVVSSGNTIYF. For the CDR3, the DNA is TGTGCCAGCAGCGTAGTCAGCTCTGGAAACACCATATATTTT.